One sample yielded the 20 T cell receptor beta chains listed below, sequenced in a study of Tregs in tolerant kidney transplant recipients. Data came from immunoSEQ multiplex PCR; TCRdb stores just in-frame clones and leaves some out. The table lists approximately 60,000 clones, around 87% of them singletons. Mixed chimerism was transient after nonmyeloablative marrow transplants from related graft donors. Source: CD4+ T cells from blood (PBMCs), taken 6 months after the transplant. These receptors were obtained from a human patient who received a combined kidney and bone marrow transplant. Some of the T cells may derive from the graft donor.

The CDR3 DNA is TGTGCCAGCAGTGGCCATGGCGGGCCTTACGAGCAGTACTTC. Translated, it gives CASSGHGGPYEQYF. The rearrangement links TRBV9 to TRBJ2-7, with D possibly TRBD2 on 5 matching bases. Germline lookup yields CDR1 SGDLS and CDR2 YYNGEE. There are 14 residues in the CDR3. V lost 5 bases and J 4 bases, leaving 16 bases between the germline ends.

J is TRBJ2-3 and V is TRBV11-3; TRBD1 matches at 8 bases. Germline V lookup: CDR1 SGHNT, CDR2 YENEEA. The CDR3 spans 15 residues. V shed 5 bases and J 2 bases; nucleotides not matched to a gene: 6. The CDR3 region has the DNA TGTGCCAGCAGCCGGACAGGGCTAAACACAGATACGCAGTATTTT. Its protein is CASSRTGLNTDTQYF.

A few counts support this clone. V usage is TRBV4-3 and J usage is TRBJ2-5; D is unclear. Deletions cut 0 bases from V and 5 bases from J, with 13 bases between. The CDR3 length is 15 residues. The germline V gene has CDR1 LGHNA and CDR2 YSLEER. The CDR3 coding sequence is TGCGCCAGCAGCCAAGACTACCGTTCCAAGGAGACCCAGTACTTC. Protein: CASSQDYRSKETQYF.

The DNA for the CDR3 is TGTGCCTACGGGGGGTACATCACAGATACGCAGTATTTT. Its protein is CAYGGYITDTQYF. This chain uses TRBV30 with TRBJ2-3; 7 bases fit TRBD2. Trimming at V came to 7 bases and at J to 2 bases, leaving 6 bases not matched to a gene. The CDR3 length is 13 residues. Germline loops: CDR1 GTSNPN, CDR2 SVGIG (reference sequence).

On this clone: Other DNA sequences of this sample code for an identical CDR3. This chain connects TRBV10-3 to TRBJ1-6; 8 bases agree with TRBD1. The CDR3 totals 15 residues. Germline loops: CDR1 ENHRY, CDR2 SYGVKD. V gave up 4 bases and J gave up 6 bases; unmatched junction bases: 5. The CDR3 spells CAISVGGQGNSPLHF. Here the CDR3 DNA reads TGTGCCATCAGTGTAGGAGGACAGGGTAATTCACCCCTCCACTTT.

The rearrangement joins TRBV21-1 to TRBJ2-5; the table assigns TRBD1, which was not confirmed against the DNA. TRBV21-1 is a documented pseudogene. The CDR3 is 15 amino acids. DNA for the CDR3: TGTGCCAGCAGCAAAGGGGGCCAGTCCCAAGAGACCCAGTACTTC. Translation gives CASSKGGQSQETQYF.

This chain links TRBV27 with TRBJ1-1, with 9 bases lining up with TRBD1. From germline, CDR1 is MNHEY and CDR2 SMNVEV (reference sequence). After removal of 5 bases from V and 4 bases from J, the junction contained 5 bases not matched to a gene. The CDR3 totals 14 residues. The CDR3 loop reads CASSPWDRVTEAFF. DNA for the CDR3: TGTGCCAGCAGTCCCTGGGACAGGGTCACTGAAGCTTTCTTT.

This clone has just one count. The rearrangement uses TRBV28 and TRBJ1-2, with TRBD1 as a possible D gene (5 bases). This CDR3 is 13 amino acids long. Germline V gives CDR1 MDHEN, CDR2 SYDVKM. Trimming shortened V by 6 bases and J by 1 base, and 9 bases separated the two germline ends. This chain's CDR3 is CASRQTVNYGYTF. The CDR3 DNA follows: TGTGCCAGCAGGCAGACAGTTAACTATGGCTACACCTTC.

The chain uses TRBV11-3 and TRBJ2-7; the D gene is possibly TRBD2 (6 bases). The CDR3 sequence is 16 residues long. Between the trimmed V and J ends, which lost 1 base and 5 bases, there was a span of 18 bases. CDR1 and CDR2 (germline): SGHNT, YENEEA. Here the CDR3 DNA reads TGTGCCAGCAGCTTAGCAGTAGCGGCCCCGGGAGACGAGCAGTACTTC. Residues: CASSLAVAAPGDEQYF.

The chain's CDR3 is CASSPPGAADTQYF. As DNA, the CDR3 is TGTGCCAGCTCACCACCAGGCGCGGCGGATACGCAGTATTTT. The chain carries TRBV18 and TRBJ2-3; D is undetermined. V was clipped by 0 bases and J by 6 bases, with 10 bases between them. The V gene's germline CDR1 is KGHSH and CDR2 LQKENI. This CDR3 contains 14 residues. Together with reference TRBV18 and TRBJ2-3, the CDR3 gives the full variable domain: NAGVMQNPRHLVRRRGQEARLRCSPMKGHSHVYWYRQLPEEGLKFMVYLQKENIIDESGMPKERFSAEFPKEGPSILRIQQVVRGDSAAYFCASSPPGAADTQYFGPGTRLTVL.

The chain combines TRBV7-2 with TRBJ1-3, with TRBD1 matching 7 bases. The length of the CDR3 is 13 residues. Germline CDR1 and CDR2: SGHTA and FQGNSA. The V segment lost 4 bases and the J segment 5 bases; nucleotides outside the gene matches: 2. The CDR3 nucleotides are TGTGCCAGCAGCTCGGACAGGCGAAACACCATATATTTT. It specifies CASSSDRRNTIYF.

V usage is TRBV5-1 and J usage is TRBJ2-6; TRBD1 agrees at 9 bases. J was trimmed by 3 bases and V by 4 bases; bases with no gene match: 5. In germline, CDR1 is SGHRS, CDR2 YFSETQ. This CDR3 spans 16 amino acids. CDR3 amino acids: CASSVQGAGGANVLTF. The DNA for the CDR3 is TGCGCCAGCAGCGTACAGGGGGCGGGTGGGGCCAACGTCCTGACTTTC.

The chain has TRBV27 and TRBJ1-2; the match to TRBD1 covers 7 bases. V lost 5 bases and J lost 4; bases outside the gene matches: 4. There are 13 residues in the CDR3. From germline, CDR1 is MNHEY and CDR2 SMNVEV (reference sequence). This chain's CDR3 is CASSLQGSYGYTF. CDR3 sequence (DNA): TGTGCCAGCAGTCTACAGGGGAGCTATGGCTACACCTTC.

The J gene is TRBJ2-5, the V gene TRBV19; TRBD1 agrees at 8 bases. The J call may not be correct, given that the DNA end is closer to TRBJ2-7. The germline V gene has CDR1 LNHDA and CDR2 SQIVND (reference sequence). CDR3 size: 14 residues. The CDR3 DNA reads TGTGCCAGTAACCCAGGGGGCGGGTACTACGAGCAGTACTTC. Translated, it gives CASNPGGGYYEQYF.

The V gene is TRBV7-2, the J gene TRBJ2-1, with a weak D call TRBD2 (5 bases). Trimming stripped 5 bases from V and 8 bases from J, with 13 bases between. The germline V gene encodes CDR1 SGHTA and CDR2 FQGNSA. The length of the CDR3 is 13 residues. This CDR3 reads CASSLRAGDEQFF. In DNA, the CDR3 is TGTGCCAGCAGCCTCCGGGCGGGCGATGAGCAGTTCTTC.

The V gene is TRBV28, the J gene TRBJ1-1; the match to TRBD1 covers 7 bases. CDR1 is MDHEN, CDR2 SYDVKM, per germline. The CDR3 has 14 residues. Germline trimming cut 7 bases from V and 3 bases from J; bases unmatched to any gene: 8. As DNA, the CDR3 is TGTGCCAGCATCCAACAGGGGACTCACACTGAAGCTTTCTTT. The encoded protein is CASIQQGTHTEAFF.

CDR3 residues: CASSEVAANYGYTF. The CDR3 region has the DNA TGTGCCAGCAGTGAAGTGGCTGCTAACTATGGCTACACCTTC. The chain recombines TRBV6-4 with TRBJ1-2; D is unresolved. CDR1 and CDR2 from the germline V gene are MRHNA and SNTAGT. V lost 3 bases to trimming and J lost 0 bases, with 8 bases between them. The CDR3 consists of 14 residues.

The chain combines TRBV7-2 with TRBJ1-6; 9 nucleotides agree with TRBD1. The germline gives CDR1 SGHTA, CDR2 FQGNSA. This CDR3 is 14 amino acids long. V shed 5 bases and J 8 bases; nucleotides not matched to a gene: 4. The CDR3 DNA sequence: TGTGCCAGCAGCACCGACAGGGGGTATTCACCCCTCCACTTT. Residues: CASSTDRGYSPLHF.

The chain uses TRBV7-3 and TRBJ2-7; 8 bases agree with TRBD2. The CDR3 consists of 16 residues. After removal of 5 bases from V and 7 bases from J, the junction contained 16 bases not matched to a gene. The germline CDR1 and CDR2 sequences are SGHTA and FQGTGA. CDR3 in amino acids: CASSRLGLATTQEQYF. The CDR3 DNA is TGTGCCAGCAGCCGACTCGGACTAGCTACTACTCAGGAGCAGTACTTC.

As for this clone: One end of the junction is discordant with germline, which a read error may explain. The sample carries other DNA sequences with the same CDR3. This chain joins TRBV6-1 and TRBJ1-6, with TRBD1 identical over 7 bases. This CDR3 spans 13 amino acids. Germline CDR1 is MNHNS and CDR2 is SASEGT. The CDR3 is CASSVQGNSPLHF. The CDR3 DNA reads TGTGCCAGCAGTGTACAGGGGAATTCCCCCCTCCACTTT.